This T cell receptor (beta chain) was sequenced during a study of blood T cell repertoires in COVID-19. As for the study in general: The origin of the acute and convalescent COVID-19 samples was the United States, Italy and Spain.

CDR3 length: 16 residues. Only in-frame clones appear in the TCRdb table, and some are missing; sequencing was by immunoSEQ multiplex PCR. The table includes 200,000 to 250,000 clones, less than 90% detected once. This clone turned up a few times. This receptor was identified in an elderly woman with active or convalescent COVID-19. The chain carries TRBV21-1 and TRBJ2-2; TRBD2 was called by the table and not checked on the DNA. TRBV21-1 counts as a pseudogene. Sequencing used peripheral blood. CDR3 nucleotides: TGTGCCAGCAGCAAAGAGGAGGGAACGAACACCGGGGAGCTGTTTTTT. Amino acids: CASSKEEGTNTGELFF.